These 27 T cell receptor beta chains were sequenced from one sample in a study of blood T cell repertoires in COVID-19. Assay: immunoSEQ multiplex PCR; the TCRdb copy retains only in-frame clones and omits some. The sample has roughly 160,000 clones; about 82% are singletons. The specimen sequenced was peripheral blood. These receptors were collected from a man aged 45 to 65 with active or convalescent COVID-19.

The V gene is TRBV20-1, the J gene TRBJ2-1; TRBD2 might be the D (5 bases). V gave up 6 bases and J gave up 9 bases, with 12 bases separating them. The CDR3 is 11 residues long. Germline loops: CDR1 DFQATT, CDR2 SNEGSKA (reference sequence). This chain's CDR3 is CSAPARVEQFF. The CDR3 DNA reads TGCAGTGCGCCAGCGAGGGTTGAGCAGTTCTTC.

This chain uses TRBV4-1 with TRBJ2-2; unclear D gene. Germline V gene sequence: CDR1 MGHRA, CDR2 YSYEKL. CDR3 size: 14 residues. V was cut by 1 base and J by 5 bases, with 8 bases left in between. CDR3 in amino acids: CASSQVSGTGELFF. The CDR3 nucleotides are TGCGCCAGCAGCCAAGTTTCAGGTACCGGGGAGCTGTTTTTT.

The rearrangement joins TRBV5-4 to TRBJ2-3, with 7 bases identical to TRBD1. CDR1 is SGHNT and CDR2 is YYREEE in the germline V gene (reference sequence). J lost 8 bases, V lost 4 bases, and 16 bases had no gene match. The CDR3 extends over 16 amino acids. CDR3 region: CASSTRQGPPPATQYF. The CDR3 DNA is TGTGCCAGCAGCACAAGACAGGGACCCCCCCCAGCTACGCAGTATTTT.

The gene calls are TRBV6-2 or TRBV6-3 and TRBJ2-1; 12 nucleotides line up with TRBD2. V was pared by 4 bases and J by 6 bases, with 10 bases of the junction left unmatched. Germline V lookup: CDR1 MNHEY, CDR2 SVGEGT. The CDR3 length is 17 residues. The CDR3 sequence: CASSSPRLAGGANEQFF. DNA of the CDR3: TGTGCCAGCAGTTCCCCACGGCTAGCGGGAGGGGCCAATGAGCAGTTCTTC.

The chain has TRBV19 and TRBJ2-4; 9 bases are a match to TRBD2. Germline trimming cut 6 bases from V and 8 bases from J; bases unmatched to any gene: 11. The CDR3 is 15 residues long. Germline V gene sequence: CDR1 LNHDA, CDR2 SQIVND (reference sequence). The chain's CDR3 is CASSRAGGGVYIQYF. Here the CDR3 DNA reads TGTGCCAGTAGCCGAGCGGGGGGAGGGGTATACATTCAGTACTTC.

The chain couples TRBV28 to TRBJ1-5, with 7 bases aligning to TRBD1. This CDR3 has 13 residues. V shed 6 bases, J shed 3 bases, and the junction held 2 bases outside the gene matches. Germline V gene data show CDR1 as MDHEN and CDR2 as SYDVKM. CDR3 DNA: TGTGCCAGCAGCGGACAGGCCAATCAGCCCCAGCATTTT. Amino acids: CASSGQANQPQHF.

CDR3 residues: CASSPPGLGTDTQYF. The CDR3 DNA is TGTGCCAGCAGTCCCCCGGGACTAGGGACAGATACGCAGTATTTT. The rearrangement links TRBV6-2 or TRBV6-3 to TRBJ2-3; 8 bases are shared with TRBD2. V shed 5 bases and J 3 bases; nucleotides not matched to a gene: 7. Germline V lookup: CDR1 MNHEY, CDR2 SVGEGT. CDR3 size: 15 residues.

This clone was picked up a small number of times. The CDR3: CASSSPYVSGELFF. CDR3 bases: TGTGCCAGCAGTTCCCCCTACGTTAGCGGGGAGCTGTTTTTT. The chain uses TRBV6-6 and TRBJ2-2, with no clear D. Trimming removed 4 bases from V and 7 bases from J, with 13 bases in between. Germline loops: CDR1 MNHNY, CDR2 SVGAGI (reference sequence). The CDR3 totals 14 residues.

This clone was found many times. The chain has TRBV4-2 and TRBJ2-5, with a possible D match to TRBD1 (8 bases). The CDR3 totals 15 residues. Trimming removed 1 base at V and 5 bases at J, with 14 bases between. The germline V gene encodes CDR1 LGHNA and CDR2 YNFKEQ. CDR3: CASSQATGGGETQYF. In nucleotides, the CDR3 is TGTGCCAGCAGCCAAGCTACAGGGGGGGGTGAGACCCAGTACTTC.

This clone was recorded once. The chain joins TRBV4-2 to TRBJ1-6; D gene ambiguous. This CDR3 contains 16 residues. The V and J ends lost 1 base and 9 bases respectively, with 16 bases between them. Per germline, CDR1 LGHNA and CDR2 YNFKEQ. This CDR3 is CASSQGFLEPGSPLHF. Here the CDR3 DNA reads TGTGCCAGCAGCCAAGGATTTTTGGAACCGGGTTCACCCCTCCACTTT.

The rearrangement uses TRBV28 and TRBJ2-7, with 9 bases aligning to TRBD1. The CDR3 has 16 amino acids. Trimming removed 7 bases from V and 7 bases from J; junction bases left unmatched: 17. Germline CDR1 is MDHEN and CDR2 is SYDVKM. The CDR3 nucleotides are TGTGCCAGCACCCAGCCGGGCGGGACAGGGACTCTAGAGCAGTACTTC. Translation: CASTQPGGTGTLEQYF.

V gene TRBV7-2 combines with J gene TRBJ2-1; a possible D gene is TRBD2 (5 bases). CDR1 SGHTA and CDR2 FQGNSA come from the germline V gene. This CDR3 has 15 residues. V was cut by 3 bases and J by 1 base, with 10 bases left in between. This CDR3 reads CASSFGPGSYNEQFF. The CDR3, as DNA: TGTGCCAGCAGCTTCGGTCCGGGATCCTACAATGAGCAGTTCTTC.

The rearrangement links TRBV7-2 to TRBJ2-2; 8 bases line up with TRBD2. V shed 2 bases and J 2 bases; nucleotides not matched to a gene: 4. The V gene's germline CDR1 is SGHTA and CDR2 FQGNSA. The CDR3 is 16 amino acids. CDR3 bases: TGTGCCAGCAGCTTATGGGCGGGAGGCAACACCGGGGAGCTGTTTTTT. It encodes CASSLWAGGNTGELFF. The full variable domain, rest sourced from reference TRBV7-2 and TRBJ2-2, is GAGVSQSPSNKVTEKGKDVELRCDPISGHTALYWYRQSLGQGLEFLIYFQGNSAPDKSGLPSDRFSAERTGGSVSTLTIQRTQQEDSAVYLCASSLWAGGNTGELFFGEGSRLTVL.

The chain employs TRBV18 and TRBJ2-7; 7 positions match TRBD1. The germline V gene has CDR1 KGHSH and CDR2 LQKENI. The CDR3 spans 14 residues. V dropped 3 bases and J dropped 2; count of bases not matched to a gene: 4. The CDR3 sequence is CASSPSTGTYEQYF. CDR3 bases: TGTGCCAGCTCACCCTCGACAGGGACCTACGAGCAGTACTTC. The entire variable domain, with the rest obtained from reference TRBV18 and TRBJ2-7, is as follows: NAGVMQNPRHLVRRRGQEARLRCSPMKGHSHVYWYRQLPEEGLKFMVYLQKENIIDESGMPKERFSAEFPKEGPSILRIQQVVRGDSAAYFCASSPSTGTYEQYFGPGTRLTVT.

The CDR3 region is CATSLSSGNTIYF. The CDR3 bases are TGTGCCACCAGCCTAAGCTCTGGAAACACCATATATTTT. This chain connects TRBV15 to TRBJ1-3; D is unresolved. Deletions cut 5 bases from V and 0 bases from J, with 5 bases between. The CDR3 spans 13 residues. From germline, CDR1 is LNHNV and CDR2 YYDKDF (reference sequence).

This clone has only a few counts. V usage is TRBV7-8 and J usage is TRBJ2-7, with TRBD1 as a possible D gene (6 bases). The CDR3 contains 15 residues. The germline V and J ends were trimmed by 5 bases and 4 bases, with 18 bases remaining between them. Germline V gives CDR1 SGHVS, CDR2 FQNEAQ. CDR3 sequence: CASSPSRGRMYEQYF. The CDR3, as DNA: TGTGCCAGCAGCCCGAGTAGGGGGAGAATGTACGAGCAGTACTTC.

The rearrangement joins TRBV4-2 to TRBJ2-3; TRBD2 aligns across 7 bases. The CDR3 is 15 residues long. V gave up 0 bases and J gave up 0 bases; unmatched junction bases: 0. CDR1 is LGHNA and CDR2 is YNFKEQ in the germline V gene. This CDR3 is CASSQDSGSTDTQYF. The CDR3 DNA reads as TGTGCCAGCAGCCAAGATAGCGGGAGCACAGATACGCAGTATTTT.

The chain joins TRBV11-2 to TRBJ1-1; weak D call: TRBD1 (6 bases). The V gene's germline CDR1 is SGHAT and CDR2 FQNNGV. The CDR3 covers 13 residues. V was trimmed by 5 bases and J by 5 bases, leaving 12 bases between them. CDR3 DNA: TGTGCCAGCAGCCCACCCGGACAGACTGAAGCTTTCTTT. This codes for CASSPPGQTEAFF. The variable domain in full, completed from reference TRBV11-2 and TRBJ1-1, reads EAGVAQSPRYKIIEKRQSVAFWCNPISGHATLYWYQQILGQGPKLLIQFQNNGVVDDSQLPKDRFSAERLKGVDSTLKIQPAKLEDSAVYLCASSPPGQTEAFFGQGTRLTVV.

The chain has TRBV27 and TRBJ1-1; 9 bases fit TRBD1. The trim removed 6 bases at V and 5 bases at J, leaving 13 bases unmatched. CDR1 is MNHEY, CDR2 SMNVEV, per germline (reference sequence). The CDR3 has 16 residues. The CDR3 region has the DNA TGTGCCAGCAGGCCACTGAACAGGGGGCGCTTTACTGAAGCTTTCTTT. Amino acid sequence: CASRPLNRGRFTEAFF.

The chain couples TRBV11-2 to TRBJ2-7, with D possibly matching TRBD1 (6 bases). V gave up 3 bases and J gave up 6 bases, with 12 bases separating them. Germline CDR1 SGHAT, CDR2 FQNNGV. The CDR3 spans 13 residues. Written as DNA, the CDR3 is TGTGCCAGCAGCTTCGACAGGCTCTCCGAGCAGTACTTC. It yields the protein CASSFDRLSEQYF. The entire variable domain, with the rest obtained from reference TRBV11-2 and TRBJ2-7, is as follows: EAGVAQSPRYKIIEKRQSVAFWCNPISGHATLYWYQQILGQGPKLLIQFQNNGVVDDSQLPKDRFSAERLKGVDSTLKIQPAKLEDSAVYLCASSFDRLSEQYFGPGTRLTVT.

This clone was counted a single time. This sequence joins TRBV10-3 and TRBJ2-3, with 10 bases that match TRBD1. With 5 bases clipped from V and 6 bases from J, the junction kept 11 bases outside the gene matches. Germline lookup yields CDR1 ENHRY and CDR2 SYGVKD. The CDR3 runs 16 residues. CDR3 residues: CAISKGQGTGRDTQYF. CDR3 DNA sequence: TGTGCCATCAGTAAGGGACAGGGGACGGGGAGGGATACGCAGTATTTT.

This sequence joins TRBV7-2 and TRBJ1-6, with TRBD1 identical over 8 bases. The CDR3 is 15 residues long. V lost 4 bases, J lost 3 bases, and 2 bases stayed unmatched. CDR1 is SGHTA and CDR2 is FQGNSA in the germline V gene. In nucleotides, the CDR3 is TGTGCCAGCAGCTCAACAGGGGGCTATAATTCACCCCTCCACTTT. Its translation is CASSSTGGYNSPLHF.

The gene calls are TRBV4-3 and TRBJ2-5; D gene ambiguous. There are 15 residues in the CDR3. The germline V gene encodes CDR1 LGHNA and CDR2 YSLEER. Trimming pared 1 base from V and 1 base from J, leaving 10 bases between. The CDR3 DNA is TGCGCCAGCAGCCAAGTCCCGTCTAGCCAAGAGACCCAGTACTTC. The encoded protein is CASSQVPSSQETQYF.

The chain couples TRBV3-1 (or the pseudogene TRBV3-2) to TRBJ2-3, with 11 bases lining up with TRBD2. The germline V gene encodes CDR1 LGHDT and CDR2 YNNKEL (reference sequence). The CDR3 is made up of 17 amino acids. Trimming at V came to 3 bases and at J to 1 base, leaving 6 bases not matched to a gene. The CDR3 region has the DNA TGTGCCAGCAGCCAGGCTAGCGGGGGGCCACGCACAGATACGCAGTATTTT. Translation gives CASSQASGGPRTDTQYF.

The chain links TRBV5-1 to TRBJ2-1; no clear D. The germline V and J ends were trimmed by 0 bases and 9 bases, with 13 bases remaining between them. The germline V gene has CDR1 SGHRS and CDR2 YFSETQ. The CDR3 consists of 14 residues. The CDR3 spells CASSLEARLGEQFF. The CDR3, as DNA: TGCGCCAGCAGCTTGGAGGCGCGCCTAGGTGAGCAGTTCTTC.

The chain is built from TRBV6-5 and TRBJ2-3; tentatively, D is TRBD1 (5 bases). V was clipped by 9 bases and J by 6 bases, with 10 bases between them. The CDR3 spans 11 residues. The germline CDR1 and CDR2 sequences are MNHEY and SVGAGI. CDR3 sequence reads: CARTSGDTQYF. The CDR3 DNA is TGTGCCAGAACCTCAGGGGATACGCAGTATTTT.

The rearrangement links TRBV5-4 to TRBJ2-1; weak D call: TRBD2 (7 bases). CDR1 is SGHNT and CDR2 is YYREEE in the germline V gene (reference sequence). Trimming removed 4 bases from V and 2 bases from J, with 16 bases in between. The length of the CDR3 is 16 residues. The CDR3 spells CASSTGGPGAYNEQFF. The CDR3 coding sequence is TGTGCCAGCAGCACGGGGGGCCCAGGCGCCTACAATGAGCAGTTCTTC.